This entry describes one TCR beta chain. As yet, its antigen is unknown. The sample comes from a study of cytomegalovirus exposure and HLA in healthy donors. Study results and limitations: TCR beta chains numbering more than 150 were designated cytomegalovirus-associated.

The J segment lost 5 bases and the V segment lost 4 bases, leaving 16 bases of the junction unmatched. The germline V gene has CDR1 SGHDN and CDR2 FVKESK. CDR3 length: 19 amino acids. Profiling relied on immunoSEQ multiplex PCR, and the TCRdb table lists in-frame clones only, not all of them. This table holds around 150,000 clones, around nine tenths found once. Sequenced material: PBMCs. The sequence came from a woman aged 18-29 years in good health and CMV-seropositive. The chain has TRBV14 and TRBJ2-2, with 10 bases matching TRBD2. In nucleotides, the CDR3 is TGTGCCAGCAGCCCCCTCAGCGGGAGGGCCGGAAGGAGAACCGGGGAGCTGTTTTTT. Translation gives CASSPLSGRAGRRTGELFF.